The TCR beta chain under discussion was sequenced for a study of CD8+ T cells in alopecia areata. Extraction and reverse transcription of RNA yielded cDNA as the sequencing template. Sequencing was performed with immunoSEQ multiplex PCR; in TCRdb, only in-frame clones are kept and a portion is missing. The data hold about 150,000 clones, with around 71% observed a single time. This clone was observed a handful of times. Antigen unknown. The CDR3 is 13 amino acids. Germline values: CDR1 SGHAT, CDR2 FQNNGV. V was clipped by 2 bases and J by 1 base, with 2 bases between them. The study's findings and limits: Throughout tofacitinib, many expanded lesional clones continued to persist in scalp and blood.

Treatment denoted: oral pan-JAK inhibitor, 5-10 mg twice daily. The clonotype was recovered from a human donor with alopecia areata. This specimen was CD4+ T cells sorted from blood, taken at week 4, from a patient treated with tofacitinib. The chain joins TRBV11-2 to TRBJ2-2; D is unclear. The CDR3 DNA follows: TGTGCCAGCAGCTTACAGAACACCGGGGAGCTGTTTTTT. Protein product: CASSLQNTGELFF.